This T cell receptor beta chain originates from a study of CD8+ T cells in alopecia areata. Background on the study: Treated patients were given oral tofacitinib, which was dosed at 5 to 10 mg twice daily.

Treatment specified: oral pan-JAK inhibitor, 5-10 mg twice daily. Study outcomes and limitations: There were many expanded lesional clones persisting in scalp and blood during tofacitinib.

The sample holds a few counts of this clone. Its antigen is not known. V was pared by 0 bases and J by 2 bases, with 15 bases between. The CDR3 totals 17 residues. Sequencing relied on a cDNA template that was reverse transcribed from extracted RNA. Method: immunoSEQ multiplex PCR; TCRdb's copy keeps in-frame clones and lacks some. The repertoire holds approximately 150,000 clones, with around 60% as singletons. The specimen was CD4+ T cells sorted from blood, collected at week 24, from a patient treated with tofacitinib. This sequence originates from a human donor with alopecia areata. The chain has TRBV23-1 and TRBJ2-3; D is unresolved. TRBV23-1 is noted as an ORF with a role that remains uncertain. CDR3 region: CASSQSARPTNTDTQYF. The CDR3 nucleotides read TGCGCCAGCAGTCAATCTGCCCGACCGACGAACACAGATACGCAGTATTTT.